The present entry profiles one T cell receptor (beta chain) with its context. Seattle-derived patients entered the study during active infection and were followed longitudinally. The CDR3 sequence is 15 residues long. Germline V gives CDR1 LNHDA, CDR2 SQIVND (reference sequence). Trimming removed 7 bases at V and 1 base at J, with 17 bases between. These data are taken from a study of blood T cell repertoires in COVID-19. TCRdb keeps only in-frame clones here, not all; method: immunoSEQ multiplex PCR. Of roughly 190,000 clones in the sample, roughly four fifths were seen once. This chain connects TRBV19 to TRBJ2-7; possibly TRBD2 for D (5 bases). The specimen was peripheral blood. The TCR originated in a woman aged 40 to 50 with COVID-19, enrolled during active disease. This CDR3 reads CASKVDSGGSYEQYF. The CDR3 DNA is TGTGCCAGTAAAGTAGACTCGGGCGGGTCCTACGAGCAGTACTTC.